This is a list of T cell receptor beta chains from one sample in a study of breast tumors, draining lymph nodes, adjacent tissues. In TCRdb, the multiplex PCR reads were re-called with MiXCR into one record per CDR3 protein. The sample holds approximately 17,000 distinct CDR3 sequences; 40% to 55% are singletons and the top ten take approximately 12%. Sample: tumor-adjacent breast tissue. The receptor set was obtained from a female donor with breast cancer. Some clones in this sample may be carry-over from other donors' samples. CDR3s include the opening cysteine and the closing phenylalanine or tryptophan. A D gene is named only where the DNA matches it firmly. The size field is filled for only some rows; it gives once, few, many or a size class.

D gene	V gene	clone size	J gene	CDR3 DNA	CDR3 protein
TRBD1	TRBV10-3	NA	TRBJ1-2	TGTGCCACCCTTCAGGGGGCCAACTATGGCTACACCTTC	CATLQGANYGYTF
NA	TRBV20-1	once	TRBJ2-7	TGCAGTGCCCACACCCCATACGAGCAGTACTTC	CSAHTPYEQYF
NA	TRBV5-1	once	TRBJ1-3	TGCGCCAGCAGCTTTGACAGTCAGAGCTCTGGAAACACCATATATTTT	CASSFDSQSSGNTIYF
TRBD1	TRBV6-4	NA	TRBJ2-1	TGTGCCAGTAAGTCGGGACAGGGTAACAATGAGCAGTTCTTC	CASKSGQGNNEQFF
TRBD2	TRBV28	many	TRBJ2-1	TGTGCCAGCAGTTTCGCCAGCGGGAGTCGCGATGAGCAGTTCTTC	CASSFASGSRDEQFF
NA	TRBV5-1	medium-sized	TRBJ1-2	TGTGCTGGGGAGGGCTATGGCTACACCTTC	CAGEGYGYTF
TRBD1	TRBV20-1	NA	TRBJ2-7	TGCAGTGCTAGAGATCCCGACAGGGCCTACGAGCAGTACTTC	CSARDPDRAYEQYF
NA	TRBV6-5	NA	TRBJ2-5	TGTGCCAGCAGATCTCCAGGCCCCGGGACCCAGTACTTC	CASRSPGPGTQYF
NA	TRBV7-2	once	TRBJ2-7	TGTGCCAGCAGCTACCTAGGGGGAGGTAACGAGCAGTACTTC	CASSYLGGGNEQYF
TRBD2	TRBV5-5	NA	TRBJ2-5	TGTGCCAGCAGCTTGACTAGCGGGAGGGGGGATTTGGAGACCCAGTACTTC	CASSLTSGRGDLETQYF
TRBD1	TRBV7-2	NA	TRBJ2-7	TGTGCCAGCAGCACACAGGGGGGATCCTACGAGCAGTACTTC	CASSTQGGSYEQYF
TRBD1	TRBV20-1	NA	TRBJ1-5	TGCAGTGCTAGAGCTGGGGCGGGGACAGTTGATCAGCCCCAGCATTTT	CSARAGAGTVDQPQHF
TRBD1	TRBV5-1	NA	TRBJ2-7	TGCGCCAGCAGCTTGGTCCCCGGGACAGGGGGCATCGCCTACGAGCAGTACTTC	CASSLVPGTGGIAYEQYF
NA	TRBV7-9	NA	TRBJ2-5	TGTGCCAGCAGCTCCCTAGAACAAGAGACCCAGTACTTC	CASSSLEQETQYF
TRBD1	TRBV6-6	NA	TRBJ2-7	TGTGCCAGCAGTTACAGGGGGCAGTCCGAGCAGTACTTC	CASSYRGQSEQYF
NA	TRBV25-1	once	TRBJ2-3	TGTGCCAGCAGTGAACCGGGACCAGGCGTGGGGACGCCAGTATTT	CASSEPGPGVGTPVF
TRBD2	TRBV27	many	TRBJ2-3	TGTGCCAGCAGTTTATGGGGACTAGCGGGGGGGACAGATACGCAGTATTTT	CASSLWGLAGGTDTQYF
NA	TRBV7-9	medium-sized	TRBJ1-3	TGTGCCAGCAGCTTAGTAGTGTCGGGGGACACCATATATTTT	CASSLVVSGDTIYF
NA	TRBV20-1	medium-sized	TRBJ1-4	TGCAGTGCCCCGGACCCACGTAGTGAAAAACTGTTTTTT	CSAPDPRSEKLFF
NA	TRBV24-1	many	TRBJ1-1	TGTGCCACCAGTGACCCGTTAACAGGGTGGGCTTTCTTT	CATSDPLTGWAFF
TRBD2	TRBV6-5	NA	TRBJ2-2	TGTGCCAGAAGACTAGCGGGAGACACCGGGGAGCTGTTTTTT	CARRLAGDTGELFF
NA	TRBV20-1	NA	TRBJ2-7	TGCAGTGCGCGCGAGGTGGTGGCATACGAGCAGTACTTC	CSAREVVAYEQYF
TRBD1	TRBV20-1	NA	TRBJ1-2	TGCAGTGCGGACAGGGGGTATTATGGCTACACCTTC	CSADRGYYGYTF
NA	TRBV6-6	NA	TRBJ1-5	TGTGCCAGCAGCCACTGCGGGCAGGGCAATCGGCCCCAGCATTTT	CASSHCGQGNRPQHF
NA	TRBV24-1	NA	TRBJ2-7	TGTGCCACCAGTGGCGACAGAGACTACGAGCAGTACTTC	CATSGDRDYEQYF
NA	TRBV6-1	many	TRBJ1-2	TGTGCCAGCAGTGATACACATCTCTCCGTCTATGGCTACACCTTC	CASSDTHLSVYGYTF
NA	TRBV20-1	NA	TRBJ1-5	TGCAGTGCTAGAAAAGGGGTGAATTATAGGAGAGGGAGTCAGCCCCAGCATTTT	CSARKGVNYRRGSQPQHF
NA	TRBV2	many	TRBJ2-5	TGTGCCAGCAACGGCTTCAATCGGGAGACCCAGTACTTC	CASNGFNRETQYF
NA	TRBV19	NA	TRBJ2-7	TGTGCCAGTAGTATATATCCGGACACCTACGAGCAGTACTTC	CASSIYPDTYEQYF
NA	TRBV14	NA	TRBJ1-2	TGTGCCAGCAGCCAAGCAGGGTATGGCTACACCTTC	CASSQAGYGYTF
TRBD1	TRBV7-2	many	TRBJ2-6	TGTGCCAGCAGCTTAGCCTCAGGGGGACAGGCCACCTCTCTGGCCAACGTCCTGACTTTC	CASSLASGGQATSLANVLTF
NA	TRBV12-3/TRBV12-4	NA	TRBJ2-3	TGTGCCAGGAGCCCTCAACGGCTAGGATACACAGATACGCAGTATTTT	CARSPQRLGYTDTQYF
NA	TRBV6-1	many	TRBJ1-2	TGTGCCAGCAGCCCAGACCTTAACTATGGCTACACCTTC	CASSPDLNYGYTF
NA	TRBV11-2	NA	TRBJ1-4	TGTGCCAGCAGCTTAAGCTTTGGCAGGGAAGATGAAAAACTGTTTTTT	CASSLSFGREDEKLFF
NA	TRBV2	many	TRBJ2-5	TGTGCCACTGAGGGACCCGCGGGTGGGACCCAGTACTTC	CATEGPAGGTQYF
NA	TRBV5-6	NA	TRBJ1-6	TGTGCCAGCAGCTCTAGGACGGATACTTCACCCCTCCACTTT	CASSSRTDTSPLHF
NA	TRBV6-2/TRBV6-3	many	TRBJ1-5	TGTGCCAGCAGTCACGGGCGGGGAGTCAGGAGCAATCAGCCCCAGCATTTT	CASSHGRGVRSNQPQHF
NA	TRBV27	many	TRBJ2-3	TGTGCCAGCAGTTCGTTAAAGGACTTCACAGATACGCAGTATTTT	CASSSLKDFTDTQYF
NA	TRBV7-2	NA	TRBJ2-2	NA	CASSRGVVAETQYFGPGTGELFF
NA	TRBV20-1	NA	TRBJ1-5	TGCAGTGTTGGGTTGGGAATGGGTCAGCCCCAGCATTTT	CSVGLGMGQPQHF
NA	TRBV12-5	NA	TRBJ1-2	TGTGCTAGTGGTTTGGGCCGGCGGGGAGGTCCCAACTATGGCTACACCTTC	CASGLGRRGGPNYGYTF
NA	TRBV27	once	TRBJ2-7	TGCGCCAGCAGTTTATGCCGGGACTCATCCTACGAGCAATACTTC	CASSLCRDSSYEQYF
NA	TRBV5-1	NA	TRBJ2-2	TGCGCCAGCAGACCATGGACTGGTCACACCGGGGAGCTGTTTTTT	CASRPWTGHTGELFF
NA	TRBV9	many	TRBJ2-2	TGTGCCAGCAGCGTACTTCGTCAGGGGGGAACCGGGGAGCTGTTTTTT	CASSVLRQGGTGELFF
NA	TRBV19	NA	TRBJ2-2	TGTGCCAGTAGACAGACGGGGACCGGGGAGCTGTTTTTT	CASRQTGTGELFF
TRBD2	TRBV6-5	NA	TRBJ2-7	TGTGCCAGCAGTTACTCTAGAGGCGGGAGCTCCTACGAGCAGTACTTC	CASSYSRGGSSYEQYF
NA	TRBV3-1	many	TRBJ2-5	TGTGCCAGCGGGGGATATAGCCAAGAGACCCAGTACTTC	CASGGYSQETQYF
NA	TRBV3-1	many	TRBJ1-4	TGTGCCAGCAGGCCAGAAGGCAGGACTAATGAAAAACTGTTTTTT	CASRPEGRTNEKLFF
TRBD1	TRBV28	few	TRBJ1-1	TGTGCCAGCAGTTTATCTGGGACAGGGTCCGCTGAAGCTTTCTTT	CASSLSGTGSAEAFF
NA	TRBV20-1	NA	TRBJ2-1	TGCAGTGCTAGTGGCGGGCTGACCTACAATGAGCAGTTCTTC	CSASGGLTYNEQFF
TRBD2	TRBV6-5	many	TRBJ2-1	TGTGCCAGCAGTTACCGATGGGCTAGCGGGGGGGCGAATGAGCAGTTCTTC	CASSYRWASGGANEQFF
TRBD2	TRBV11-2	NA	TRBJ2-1	TGTGCCAGCAGCCCCACGGGACTAGCGGGAAATTCAGGTCGGCAGTTCTTC	CASSPTGLAGNSGRQFF
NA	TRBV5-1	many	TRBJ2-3	TGCGCCAGCAGCTTGGACGGTTCTAGCACAGATACGCAGTATTTT	CASSLDGSSTDTQYF
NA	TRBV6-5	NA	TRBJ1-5	TGTGCCGGCAGCTCCCAACACCCGGCGAAAGGTCAGCCCCGGCATTTT	CAGSSQHPAKGQPRHF